These T cell receptor beta chains were read from a single sample in a study of T cells in Graves' hyperthyroidism and ophthalmopathy. TCRdb independently ran MiXCR on the multiplex PCR reads; one entry per CDR3 protein. The data hold more than 550,000 distinct CDR3 sequences, with approximately 18% observed a single time. The sequencing input was blood. The receptors shown here come from a woman aged 45-59 years with Graves' hyperthyroidism that later progressed to Graves' ophthalmopathy. CDR3s include the opening cysteine and the closing phenylalanine or tryptophan. Fields, in order: D gene, V gene, J gene, clone size, CDR3 DNA, CDR3 protein. A D gene is named only where the DNA matches it firmly. Only some rows state a clone size, as once, few, many or a class for expanded clones.

.	TRBV5-1	TRBJ1-1	many	TGCGCCAGCAGCCCAAAAAGGAATCTGAACACTGAAGCTTTCTTT	CASSPKRNLNTEAFF
.	TRBV11-2	TRBJ2-7	.	TGTGCCAGCAGCCGGGAGACAGAGGGCGCCTACGAGCAGTACTTC	CASSRETEGAYEQYF
.	TRBV11-2	TRBJ1-6	many	TGTGCCAGCAGCACCGGGGGCGCCTATAATTCACCCCTCCACTTT	CASSTGGAYNSPLHF
.	TRBV11-2	TRBJ1-5	many	TGTGCCAGCAGTCGAGGGGCAGGGATGGGACAGCCCCAGCATTTT	CASSRGAGMGQPQHF
TRBD1	TRBV6-1	TRBJ2-1	.	TGTGCCAGCAGTTGGATCAGACAGGGCGACAATGAGCAGTTCTTC	CASSWIRQGDNEQFF
.	TRBV7-9	TRBJ1-1	many	TGTGCCAGCAGCTGGGGGGACACAGCGAACACTGAAGCTTTCTTT	CASSWGDTANTEAFF
TRBD1	TRBV20-1	TRBJ1-1	.	TGCAGTGCTAGAGGGACAGGGGACGGGAACACTGAAGCTTTCTTT	CSARGTGDGNTEAFF
TRBD1	TRBV24-1	TRBJ2-3	.	TGTGCCACCAGTGATGTGGGACAGGGGGCTGGAGATACGCAGTATTTT	CATSDVGQGAGDTQYF
TRBD2	TRBV4-1	TRBJ2-1	.	TGCGCCAGCAGCCAAGATTCCTCGGGACTAGCGGGGCAGTGGTACAATGAGCAGTTCTTC	CASSQDSSGLAGQWYNEQFF
.	TRBV19	TRBJ1-1	few	TGTGCCAGTACCCCGGACGGACTGAACACTGAAGCTTTCTTT	CASTPDGLNTEAFF
.	TRBV18	TRBJ1-5	.	TGTGCCAGCTCACCCGGGTGGGGGGACCGGGAACTGAATCAGCCCCAGCATTTT	CASSPGWGDRELNQPQHF
TRBD1	TRBV20-1	TRBJ1-2	.	TGCAGTGCTCAAAAGGGACAGGGGGATTATGGCTACACCTTC	CSAQKGQGDYGYTF
TRBD2	TRBV3-1	TRBJ2-1	few	TGTGCCAGCACCCGACTAGCGGGGGGTTCCTACAATGAGCAGTTCTTC	CASTRLAGGSYNEQFF
TRBD1	TRBV27	TRBJ1-6	.	TGTGCCAGCAGTTTGTCCGACCCGGGACAGTATAATTCACCCCTCCACTTT	CASSLSDPGQYNSPLHF
.	TRBV20-1	TRBJ1-1	many	TGCAGTGCCCAACCCGACAGTATGAACACTGAAGCTTTCTTT	CSAQPDSMNTEAFF
.	TRBV14	TRBJ2-7	.	TGTGCCAGCAGCCAAGTTGACAGCGTCCACGAGCAGTACTTC	CASSQVDSVHEQYF
TRBD1	TRBV12-3/TRBV12-4	TRBJ1-5	.	TGTGCCAGCAGCGCCCTGGACAGGATTAATCAGCCCCAGCATTTT	CASSALDRINQPQHF
.	TRBV27	TRBJ1-2	many	TGTGCCAGCAGTTTAGAGGCAGATTATGGCTACACCTTC	CASSLEADYGYTF
TRBD1	TRBV9	TRBJ2-1	.	TGTGCCAGCAGCGCAATATTAGGACAGGGGGCCCACAATGAGCAGTTCTTC	CASSAILGQGAHNEQFF
.	TRBV5-6	TRBJ2-5	.	TGTGCCAGCAGCGCCACAGGGACGGAGACCCAGTACTTC	CASSATGTETQYF
TRBD1	TRBV5-1	TRBJ1-6	few	TGCGCCAGCAGCTGGACAGGGGGTGATAATTCACCCCTCCACTTT	CASSWTGGDNSPLHF
.	TRBV5-6	TRBJ1-1	.	TGTGCCAGCAGAAACAATGAAGCTTTCTTT	CASRNNEAFF
.	TRBV5-4	TRBJ2-5	few	TGTGCCAGCAGCTTGGCGGTAGGGGTTGGCCAAGAGACCCAGTACTTC	CASSLAVGVGQETQYF
.	TRBV9	TRBJ1-4	.	TGTGCCAGCAGCGTTGCTGCTAATGAAAAACTGTTTTTT	CASSVAANEKLFF
.	TRBV5-1	TRBJ1-2	few	TGCGCCAGCAGCTTGGCCCCCGAACCAAGCTATGGCTACACCTTC	CASSLAPEPSYGYTF
.	TRBV5-8	TRBJ2-1	many	TGTGCCAGCAGCTTGCTACCCTCCTACAATGAGCAGTTCTTC	CASSLLPSYNEQFF
.	TRBV20-1	TRBJ1-5	many	TGCAGTGCTAGGTGGGAGGCGGATCAGCCCCAGCATTTT	CSARWEADQPQHF
.	TRBV6-6	TRBJ1-6	.	TGTGCCAGCAGTTACGGACAGTTGATGGGGAATTCACCCCTCCACTTT	CASSYGQLMGNSPLHF
TRBD2	TRBV20-1	TRBJ2-5	.	TGCAGTGAGGAGGCCCAGCGGGGGGTAGAGACCCAGTACTTC	CSEEAQRGVETQYF
.	TRBV19	TRBJ1-2	.	TGTGCCACCGCGTGGGGGGCAAGCTATGGCTACACCTTC	CATAWGASYGYTF
.	TRBV20-1	TRBJ2-7	.	TGCAGTGCCAGTTTTGACAGTTTCACCTACGAGCAGTACTTC	CSASFDSFTYEQYF
.	TRBV7-2	TRBJ2-3	many	TGTGCCAGCAGCTTGCACGGGACTGGGACTAGCACAGATACGCAGTATTTT	CASSLHGTGTSTDTQYF
TRBD2	TRBV5-1	TRBJ2-1	many	TGCGCCAGCAGCCCACGGAGGCTAGCGGGGGGGGTCGTTGAGCAGTTCTTC	CASSPRRLAGGVVEQFF
TRBD2	TRBV11-2	TRBJ2-2	.	TGTGCCAGCAGCTCGACTAGCGGGGGGCCCATCTCCGGGGAGCTGTTTTTT	CASSSTSGGPISGELFF
.	TRBV7-6	TRBJ2-1	.	TGTGCCAGCAGCTCAAATACGGGTGAGCAGTTCTTC	CASSSNTGEQFF
.	TRBV6-2/TRBV6-3	TRBJ1-2	few	TGTGCCAGCACCTACCAGGTTGGTGGCTACACCTTC	CASTYQVGGYTF
TRBD1	TRBV5-1	TRBJ1-1	many	TGCGCCAGCAGCTGGGACAGGACACAACAGAGGACTTTCTTT	CASSWDRTQQRTFF
TRBD1	TRBV4-1	TRBJ1-4	many	TGCGCCAGCAGCTACTACAGGGGGAGGAATGAAAAACTGTTTTTT	CASSYYRGRNEKLFF